These 28 T cell receptor beta chains came from one sample sequenced in a study of neurological immune-mediated disorders. MiXCR, applied by TCRdb to the 5' RACE reads, yields one record per CDR3 protein. The sample records tens of thousands of distinct CDR3 sequences, 11% to 15% being singletons. Sequenced sample: PBMCs. The receptors come from a woman aged 45-60 years with HTLV-1-associated myelopathy (HAM/TSP).

The rearrangement links TRBV20-1 to TRBJ2-7; TRBD2 matches 8 bases. This CDR3 is 16 amino acids long. Germline-derived CDR1 and CDR2 are DFQATT and SNEGSKA (reference sequence). Germline trimming cut 0 bases from V and 3 bases from J; bases unmatched to any gene: 10. As DNA, the CDR3 is TGCAGTGCTAGAGACCCGGTGGGCGGGGGGTTCTACGAGCAGTACGTC. Translation: CSARDPVGGGFYEQYV.

This clonotype has at least ten counts. J is TRBJ1-5 and V is TRBV6-1; a possible D gene is TRBD1 (6 bases). Germline V lookup: CDR1 MNHNS, CDR2 SASEGT. V was shortened by 1 base and J by 6 bases, with 13 bases between the two germline ends. The CDR3 length is 15 residues. The CDR3 sequence: CASSEGRGKGQPQHF. For the CDR3, the DNA is TGTGCCAGCAGTGAAGGCAGGGGAAAGGGTCAGCCCCAGCATTTT.

This clonotype was seen at least ten times. The rearrangement links TRBV7-2 to TRBJ2-3; D unclear. The CDR3 length is 12 residues. The germline V gene encodes CDR1 SGHTA and CDR2 FQGNSA. V was clipped by 5 bases and J by 5 bases, with 8 bases between them. In DNA, the CDR3 is TGTGCCAGCAGCCCAACGGAAGATACGCAGTATTTT. Its translation: CASSPTEDTQYF.

This clonotype was picked up many times. V is TRBV5-1 and J is TRBJ2-1; D perhaps matches TRBD1 (7 bases). V was clipped by 0 bases and J by 5 bases, with 15 bases between them. This CDR3 contains 16 residues. Per germline, CDR1 SGHRS and CDR2 YFSETQ. The CDR3 sequence: CASSLGWQGGHNEQFF. The CDR3 DNA reads TGCGCCAGCAGCTTGGGTTGGCAGGGGGGACACAATGAGCAGTTCTTC. The full variable domain, its missing parts supplied by reference TRBV5-1 and TRBJ2-1, is KAGVTQTPRYLIKTRGQQVTLSCSPISGHRSVSWYQQTPGQGLQFLFEYFSETQRNKGNFPGRFSGRQFSNSRSEMNVSTLELGDSALYLCASSLGWQGGHNEQFFGPGTRLTVL.

This clonotype was found many times. The J gene is TRBJ2-3, the V gene TRBV7-2; D may match TRBD1 or TRBD2 (5 bases each). The CDR3 spans 14 residues. Germline CDR1 reads SGHTA; CDR2 reads FQGNSA. With 6 bases removed from V and 1 base from J, the gap between germline ends came to 11 bases. In DNA, the CDR3 is TGTGCCAGCAGGGGACCGGGCGGCACAGATACGCAGTATTTT. It is translated as CASRGPGGTDTQYF.

The chain is built from TRBV20-1 and TRBJ2-1; 14 bases line up with TRBD2. Gene TRBJ2-7 matches the end of the DNA better, so the J call may be wrong. The CDR3 length is 19 residues. The V gene's germline CDR1 is DFQATT and CDR2 SNEGSKA (reference sequence). CDR3 region: CSAGGGTSGGYLSYDEQYF. DNA of the CDR3: TGCAGTGCTGGAGGAGGGACTAGCGGGGGTTACCTCTCCTACGATGAGCAGTACTTC.

Ten or more counts support this clonotype. The chain joins TRBV3-1 to TRBJ1-2; the match to TRBD1 covers 7 bases. CDR3 length: 12 amino acids. The germline CDR1 and CDR2 sequences are LGHDT and YNNKEL (reference sequence). The V segment lost 5 bases and the J segment 8 bases; nucleotides outside the gene matches: 5. The CDR3: CASSSGGGGYTF. The CDR3 region has the DNA TGTGCCAGCAGCTCAGGGGGTGGAGGCTACACCTTC.

The sample holds many counts of this clonotype. V gene TRBV28 combines with J gene TRBJ2-3; D perhaps matches TRBD2 (7 bases). The CDR3 consists of 15 residues. V dropped 3 bases and J dropped 1 base, with 11 bases sitting between them. Germline V gene lookup returns CDR1 MDHEN and CDR2 SYDVKM. CDR3 bases: TGTGCCAGCAGTTTTAGGGGGGGGCGCACAGATACGCAGTATTTT. It encodes CASSFRGGRTDTQYF. Drawing the rest from reference TRBV28 and TRBJ2-3, the complete variable domain is DVKVTQSSRYLVKRTGEKVFLECVQDMDHENMFWYRQDPGLGLRLIYFSYDVKMKEKGDIPEGYSVSREKKERFSLILESASTNQTSMYLCASSFRGGRTDTQYFGPGTRLTVL.

A few counts support this clonotype. This chain uses TRBV5-5 with TRBJ2-5, with 8 bases identical to TRBD2. Germline CDR1 and CDR2: SGHKS and YYEKEE (reference sequence). The CDR3 contains 14 residues. After removal of 5 bases from V and 5 bases from J, the junction contained 8 bases not matched to a gene. For the CDR3, the DNA is TGTGCCAGCAGGGAGATGACGGGGGGGGAGACCCAGTACTTC. Its protein product is CASREMTGGETQYF.

This clonotype was recorded at least ten times. The chain couples TRBV7-2 to TRBJ1-2, with D possibly matching TRBD1 (6 bases). The V gene lost 6 bases and the J gene lost 4 bases, with 12 bases spanning the gap. The CDR3 runs to 13 residues. Germline V gives CDR1 SGHTA, CDR2 FQGNSA. The CDR3 spells CASSTGGGYGYTF. DNA of the CDR3: TGTGCCAGCAGTACGGGAGGGGGCTATGGCTACACCTTC.

This clonotype was counted at least ten times. V gene TRBV29-1 combines with J gene TRBJ1-4; unclear D gene. V gave up 4 bases and J gave up 11 bases, with 14 bases separating them. The CDR3 extends over 12 amino acids. CDR1 is SQVTM, CDR2 ANQGSEA, per germline. The CDR3 loop is CSVAPVLGKLFF. CDR3 DNA sequence: TGCAGCGTTGCTCCGGTTCTGGGGAAACTGTTTTTT.

Concerning this clonotype itself: Its ends do not fully match the called genes, so a read error is possible. This chain joins TRBV6-5 and TRBJ2-7; D may be TRBD2 (7 bases). Germline lookup yields CDR1 MNHEY and CDR2 SVGAGI. This CDR3 spans 14 amino acids. In nucleotides, the CDR3 is TGTGCTAGCATCCCGACTATCGGGGGGCAAGAGCAGTACTTC. This sequence encodes CASIPTIGGQEQYF.

This clonotype has a count of ten or more. The chain uses TRBV27 and TRBJ2-6; 10 bases match TRBD1. The germline CDR1 and CDR2 sequences are MNHEY and SMNVEV (reference sequence). CDR3 length: 17 residues. The J segment lost 0 bases and the V segment lost 3 bases, leaving 2 bases of the junction unmatched. CDR3 sequence: CASSFWDRGSGANVLTF. In nucleotides, the CDR3 is TGTGCCAGCAGTTTCTGGGACAGGGGCTCTGGGGCCAACGTCCTGACTTTC.

This clonotype has ten or more counts. The rearrangement uses TRBV10-3 and TRBJ2-7; tentatively, D is TRBD1 (6 bases). The CDR3 has 13 residues. With 7 bases removed from V and 3 bases from J, the gap between germline ends came to 13 bases. Germline CDR1 ENHRY, CDR2 SYGVKD. The CDR3 protein is CAITGDTVYEQYF. The DNA of the CDR3 is TGTGCCATCACCGGGGACACCGTCTACGAGCAGTACTTC.

This clonotype came up many times. This sequence joins TRBV2 and TRBJ1-6; D perhaps matches TRBD1 (6 bases). The CDR3 spans 21 residues. V shed 6 bases and J shed 0 bases, with 27 bases lying between them. Looked up from germline, CDR1 is SNHLY and CDR2 is FYNNEI. The CDR3: CASRTPAGEKARSSYNSPLHF. The CDR3, as DNA: TGTGCCAGCAGGACCCCTGCAGGGGAAAAAGCTAGGAGCTCCTATAATTCACCCCTCCACTTT. Full variable domain (outside the CDR3, taken from reference TRBV2 and TRBJ1-6): EPEVTQTPSHQVTQMGQEVILRCVPISNHLYFYWYRQILGQKVEFLVSFYNNEISEKSEIFDDQFSVERPDGSNFTLKIRSTKLEDSAMYFCASRTPAGEKARSSYNSPLHFGNGTRLTVT.

This clonotype was observed at least ten times. The chain joins TRBV18 to TRBJ1-2, with no clear D. V was shortened by 5 bases and J by 2 bases, with 6 bases between the two germline ends. CDR3 length equals 12 residues. CDR1 and CDR2 (germline): KGHSH, LQKENI. CDR3 coding DNA: TGTGCCAGCTCATCCTCGAACTATGGCTACACCTTC. Translation gives CASSSSNYGYTF.

This clonotype was seen many times. The chain has TRBV7-2 and TRBJ1-3, with no clear D. Germline CDR1 reads SGHTA; CDR2 reads FQGNSA. This CDR3 comprises 13 residues. Trimming removed 6 bases from V and 5 bases from J, with 11 bases in between. In DNA, the CDR3 is TGTGCCAGCAGTCGGGGTCACCGAAACACCATATATTTT. It is translated as CASSRGHRNTIYF.

This clonotype was counted many times. The chain recombines TRBV5-5 with TRBJ1-2; D is possibly TRBD1 (6 bases). This CDR3 contains 14 residues. CDR1 SGHKS and CDR2 YYEKEE come from the germline V gene (reference sequence). The germline V and J ends were trimmed by 5 bases and 0 bases, with 11 bases remaining between them. This CDR3 is CASSPDRANYGYTF. The DNA for the CDR3 is TGTGCCAGCAGTCCGGACAGAGCTAACTATGGCTACACCTTC. Supplemented by reference TRBV5-5 and TRBJ1-2, the full variable domain reads DAGVTQSPTHLIKTRGQQVTLRCSPISGHKSVSWYQQVLGQGPQFIFQYYEKEERGRGNFPDRFSARQFPNYSSELNVNALLLGDSALYLCASSPDRANYGYTFGSGTRLTVV.

Ten or more counts support this clonotype. The chain employs TRBV5-6 and TRBJ1-5, with D unclear. From germline, CDR1 is SGHDT and CDR2 YYEEEE. The length of the CDR3 is 12 residues. V lost 2 bases and J 7 bases, leaving 7 bases between the germline ends. The CDR3 DNA follows: TGTGCCAGCAGCTTATCGAGCCAGCCCCAGCATTTT. This codes for CASSLSSQPQHF.

In its sample, this clonotype was seen many times. The chain is built from TRBV24-1 and TRBJ2-1; TRBD2 matches at 7 bases. V lost 5 bases, J lost 7 bases, and 7 bases stayed unmatched. Germline V CDR1 and CDR2: KGHDR, SFDVKD. CDR3 size: 14 residues. In nucleotides, the CDR3 is TGTGCCACCAGTGGGGAAGTCGGGAGGAATGAGCAGTTCTTC. Translated: CATSGEVGRNEQFF.

This clonotype was detected many times. The V gene is TRBV5-1, the J gene TRBJ1-1; D is possibly TRBD1 (6 bases). CDR3 length equals 14 residues. Per germline, CDR1 SGHRS and CDR2 YFSETQ. CDR3 sequence: CATRGGSKSTEAFF. The CDR3 DNA reads TGCGCAACCCGCGGGGGCAGCAAGAGCACTGAAGCTTTCTTT. Complete variable domain (other parts from reference TRBV5-1 and TRBJ1-1): KAGVTQTPRYLIKTRGQQVTLSCSPISGHRSVSWYQQTPGQGLQFLFEYFSETQRNKGNFPGRFSGRQFSNSRSEMNVSTLELGDSALYLCATRGGSKSTEAFFGQGTRLTVV.

This clonotype was seen at least ten times. The V gene is TRBV20-1, the J gene TRBJ2-7, with a tentative D call TRBD1 (5 bases). Germline V CDR1 and CDR2: DFQATT, SNEGSKA (reference sequence). CDR3 length: 13 amino acids. The germline V and J ends were trimmed by 4 bases and 8 bases, with 18 bases remaining between them. The CDR3 loop reads CSAKGRDGLQQYF. The DNA of the CDR3 is TGCAGTGCTAAGGGCAGGGATGGCCTACAGCAGTACTTC.

This clonotype has at least ten counts. The chain joins TRBV7-7 to TRBJ1-1; D is ambiguous. Germline values: CDR1 SSHAT, CDR2 FNYEAQ (reference sequence). V was trimmed by 5 bases and J by 1 base, leaving 8 bases between them. The CDR3 is 13 residues long. CDR3 DNA sequence: TGTGCCAGCAGCCTCCTGGAGAACACTGAAGCTTTCTTT. Residues: CASSLLENTEAFF.

This clonotype was observed at least ten times. This rearrangement joins TRBV20-1 to TRBJ2-2; 9 positions match TRBD2. Unmatched junction bases numbered 6, after V lost 1 base and J lost 9 bases. CDR1 DFQATT and CDR2 SNEGSKA come from the germline V gene (reference sequence). The CDR3 runs 14 residues. In DNA form, the CDR3 reads TGCAGTGCTAGAGGGTCTAGCGGGGATTGGGAGCTGTTTTTT. Its translation is CSARGSSGDWELFF.

This clonotype showed up many times. The J gene is TRBJ1-6, the V gene TRBV20-1; D is uncertain. V was pared by 3 bases and J by 10 bases, with 13 bases between. Germline V CDR1 and CDR2: DFQATT, SNEGSKA (reference sequence). This CDR3 comprises 13 residues. CDR3 bases: TGCAGTGCTAGGGACGAGATTCGCTCACCCCTCCACTTT. Its protein product is CSARDEIRSPLHF.

This clonotype was found many times. The J gene is TRBJ2-7, the V gene TRBV7-2, with 7 bases lining up with TRBD1. The V gene end was trimmed by 5 bases and the J gene end by 2 bases; junction bases not matched to a gene: 6. Germline V gene sequence: CDR1 SGHTA, CDR2 FQGNSA. The CDR3 runs to 14 residues. CDR3 nucleotide sequence: TGTGCCAGCAGCCCGAACAGGGGCCCCTACGAGCAGTACTTC. This gives the protein CASSPNRGPYEQYF. Full variable domain (remainder filled in from reference TRBV7-2 and TRBJ2-7): GAGVSQSPSNKVTEKGKDVELRCDPISGHTALYWYRQSLGQGLEFLIYFQGNSAPDKSGLPSDRFSAERTGGSVSTLTIQRTQQEDSAVYLCASSPNRGPYEQYFGPGTRLTVT.

This clonotype has a single count. One end of the junction fails to match germline, which may point to a read error. DNA for the CDR3: TGTGCTAGCAGCCAAGAACGGTACACCGTTTGGTACCAAGAGACCCAGTACTTC. Translation: CASSQERYTVWYQETQYF. J is TRBJ2-5 and V is TRBV3-1; no reliable D call. This CDR3 comprises 18 residues. Germline-derived CDR1 and CDR2 are LGHDT and YNNKEL (reference sequence).

This clonotype was recorded at least ten times. The chain is built from TRBV29-1 and TRBJ1-2; 7 nucleotides line up with TRBD1. The CDR3 contains 12 residues. Germline CDR1 reads SQVTM; CDR2 reads ANQGSEA. V trimming: 7 bases; J trimming: 6 bases; junction bases outside the gene matches: 8. The chain's CDR3 is CSAGRGRDGYTF. The CDR3 nucleotides are TGCAGCGCGGGGAGGGGGCGAGATGGCTACACCTTC.